This T cell receptor (beta chain) is drawn from a study of T cell repertoires in cytomegalovirus infection. From the reads, TCRdb called clonotypes with MiXCR, one entry per CDR3 protein. The profile shows 200,000 to 250,000 distinct CDR3 sequences, around two fifths of them singletons. V gave up 3 bases and J gave up 5 bases, with 17 bases separating them. The length of the CDR3 is 16 residues. The germline gives CDR1 ENHRY, CDR2 SYGVKD. As to this clonotype: Its specificity is unknown.

This rearrangement joins TRBV10-3 to TRBJ2-1, with D tentatively TRBD1 or TRBD2 (6 bases each). The sequence was obtained from a human donor in good health (CMV status not recorded). Some clones in this sample may be carry-over from other donors' samples. Material: CD8+ T cells from cultured PBMCs, obtained from culture after CMV antigen stimulation. As DNA, the CDR3 is TGTGCCATCAGTGATTACCGGGACCGGGGGCACAATGAGCAGTTCTTC. It encodes CAISDYRDRGHNEQFF.